Given below is one TCR beta chain in context. Its target is unknown. Trimming shortened V by 1 base and J by 8 bases, and 17 bases separated the two germline ends. There are 15 residues in the CDR3. Per germline, CDR1 SGHTA and CDR2 FQGNSA. This entry comes from a study of cytomegalovirus exposure and HLA in healthy donors. Primers: 60 Vbeta forward and 13 Jbeta reverse. TCRdb's table, derived via immunoSEQ multiplex PCR, lists solely in-frame clones and lacks some. The sample shows some 150,000 clones, almost 80% of them seen only once. Study-wide points: In vitro checks showed that a few CMV-associated chains really do target CMV antigens. The investigators catalogued some 160 TCR beta chains as cytomegalovirus-associated. Productive rates of about 87% or about 30% were seen for most TCR beta V segments in an earlier analysis.

V is TRBV7-2 and J is TRBJ1-2; D possibly corresponds to TRBD1 (5 bases). Sequencing was performed on PBMCs. The TCR comes from a male donor in good health and CMV-seronegative. CDR3 region: CASSLDRARAGGYTF. As DNA, the CDR3 is TGTGCCAGCAGCTTAGACCGGGCCAGGGCGGGGGGCTACACCTTC.